The T cell receptor beta chain described here comes from a study of blood T cells in healthy people across ages. With V trimmed by 4 bases and J by 5 bases, 6 bases remained unmatched. The CDR3 length is 14 residues. Per germline, CDR1 DFQATT and CDR2 SNEGSKA (reference sequence). A J-beta primer mix and a sample-barcoded 5' primer were used in a second PCR of about 7 to 12 cycles. TCRdb passed the 5' RACE reads through MiXCR, listing each CDR3 protein once. The sample holds roughly 1,100,000 distinct CDR3 sequences, roughly 24% seen once. These same data were also listed under a study on T cells of mothers and their children. That paper states: Related mother-child pairs shared marginally more repertoire than unrelated pairs, though not significantly.

This clonotype was obtained from a girl aged 2 to 9 in good health. The sequenced material came from blood. This chain links TRBV20-1 with TRBJ2-1; 9 nucleotides agree with TRBD2. The chain's CDR3 is CSAIGREGHNEQFF. The CDR3 DNA follows: TGCAGTGCTATAGGGCGGGAGGGACACAATGAGCAGTTCTTC.